The clone carrying this T cell receptor (beta chain) appeared a single time. This sample is drawn from a study of cytomegalovirus exposure and HLA in healthy donors. This CDR3 is built from 13 residues. Looked up from germline, CDR1 is SGHAT and CDR2 is FQNNGV. The ends were cut back, 1 base at V and 5 bases at J, with 8 bases in the middle. 13 Jbeta primers and 60 Vbeta primers were used for the PCR. Measured with immunoSEQ multiplex PCR; TCRdb has only the in-frame clones, and not every one. This sample yields just over 150,000 clones, of which around three quarters are seen a single time; approximately 3% belongs to the top ten.

The chain carries TRBV11-2 and TRBJ1-2; the D gene is possibly TRBD1 (5 bases). The sample consisted of PBMCs. This clonotype originated in a woman between 40 and 50 years old in good health and CMV-seronegative. CDR3 protein: CASSLAPGYGYTF. The CDR3 coding sequence is TGTGCCAGCAGCTTAGCCCCAGGGTATGGCTACACCTTC.